The clone carrying this T cell receptor beta chain was seen at least ten times. The antigen remains undetermined. The germline gives CDR1 SGHTA, CDR2 FQGNSA. The CDR3 sequence is 15 residues long. Trimming removed 1 base at V and 4 bases at J, with 11 bases between. The TCR beta profiling, which covered VDJ combination and CDR3 sequence, was carried out using genomic DNA as the template. TCRdb ran MiXCR on the reads and lists one entry per CDR3 protein. This sample has about 160,000 distinct CDR3 sequences; about 48% occur once, and the top ten carry 1.1%. The data were obtained in a study of CD8+CD57+ T cells in acquired aplastic anemia. Overall study: An average of roughly 3 ug of DNA was obtained from sorted CD4+ and CD8+ cells. Healthy donors gave about 10 million reads on average for CD4+ cells. Notes on the study in general: Controls and patients did not differ significantly in CD8+ Simpson's diversity. The study identified about 30 CD8+ CDR3 sequences shared by patients and controls.

The receptor was derived from a human donor in good health. Sequenced: sorted CD4+, CD8+, or CD8+CD57+ T cells (not recorded which) from PBMCs. V gene TRBV7-2 combines with J gene TRBJ1-3, with D maybe TRBD1 (6 bases). The CDR3 DNA sequence: TGTGCCAGCAGCTTAGAACAGGGTAGGGGAAACACCATATATTTT. The encoded protein is CASSLEQGRGNTIYF.